A selection of T cell receptor beta chains follows, all from one sample in a study of cytomegalovirus exposure and HLA in healthy donors. TCRdb's copy holds only in-frame clones and misses some; the assay was immunoSEQ multiplex PCR. There are under 200,000 clones in the sample; 10% to 15% occur only once, and 7.8% lies in the top ten. Sequenced sample: PBMCs. These receptor sequences come from a man aged 50 or older in good health and CMV-seropositive. The CDR3 runs from the conserved cysteine through the conserved F or W. The order of the fields is clone size, D gene, J gene, V gene, CDR3 DNA, CDR3 protein. The D gene is left open where the match is weak. Clone sizes are given selectively: once, few, many, or a class where the clone is expanded.

size: .
D: TRBD1
J: TRBJ1-2
V: TRBV19
DNA: TGTGCCAGTAGTACCGGGACAGGGAGCTATGGCTACACCTTC
CDR3: CASSTGTGSYGYTF

size: few
D: TRBD1
J: TRBJ1-1
V: TRBV2
DNA: TGTGCCAGCAGGAGGGACAGGGTCTGGGCTGAAGCTTTCTTT
CDR3: CASRRDRVWAEAFF

size: few
D: TRBD2
J: TRBJ2-5
V: TRBV11-3
DNA: TGTGCCAGCAGCTTAGATGAGGAAGCGGGGGGCCGGGGGGCCCAGTACTTC
CDR3: CASSLDEEAGGRGAQYF

size: .
D: TRBD1
J: TRBJ1-1
V: TRBV6-1
DNA: TGTGCCAGCTCCGTAAGGACAGGGGGAAGGACTGAAGCTTTCTTT
CDR3: CASSVRTGGRTEAFF

size: few
D: .
J: TRBJ2-3
V: TRBV11-2
DNA: TGTGCCAGCAGCGGGCTGGGAGGGGGAGATACGCAGTATTTT
CDR3: CASSGLGGGDTQYF

size: few
D: .
J: TRBJ1-5
V: TRBV28
DNA: TGTGCCAGCAGTTACTCCACCGCCTATCAGCCCCAGCATTTT
CDR3: CASSYSTAYQPQHF

size: .
D: .
J: TRBJ1-1
V: TRBV9
DNA: TGTGCCAGCAGCGTATCACTAGGGGGCACTGAAGCTTTCTTT
CDR3: CASSVSLGGTEAFF

size: few
D: TRBD1
J: TRBJ1-1
V: TRBV19
DNA: TGTGCCAGTAGAGGACAGGGCCTCACTGAAGCTTTCTTT
CDR3: CASRGQGLTEAFF

size: few
D: TRBD1
J: TRBJ1-5
V: TRBV18
DNA: TGTGCCAGCTCACGTGGACAGGGGGCTGACCAGCCCCAGCATTTT
CDR3: CASSRGQGADQPQHF

size: once
D: .
J: TRBJ1-1
V: TRBV2
DNA: TGTGCCAGCAGTGAAGCAGGGCAGGGGAACAGGGCTTTCTTT
CDR3: CASSEAGQGNRAFF

size: .
D: .
J: TRBJ2-3
V: TRBV7-2
DNA: TGTGCCAGCAGCGTCCGGGCGGCCGGGTTGGGAGCGCAGTATTTT
CDR3: CASSVRAAGLGAQYF

size: few
D: TRBD1
J: TRBJ1-1
V: TRBV6-6
DNA: TGTGCCAGCACCCGGGACAGGGGCTATGGCGCTGAAGCTTTCTTT
CDR3: CASTRDRGYGAEAFF

size: few
D: .
J: TRBJ2-3
V: TRBV7-9
DNA: TGTGCCAGCAGCCTTCGGGGGTACACAGATACGCAGTATTTT
CDR3: CASSLRGYTDTQYF

size: few
D: .
J: TRBJ1-1
V: TRBV4-3
DNA: TGCGCCAGCAGCCGGGGGGATGGGGTGAACACTGAAGCTTTCTTT
CDR3: CASSRGDGVNTEAFF

size: few
D: .
J: TRBJ2-3
V: TRBV5-1
DNA: TGCGCCAGCAGCCCTCGGGGGGATACGCAGTATTTT
CDR3: CASSPRGDTQYF

size: few
D: TRBD1
J: TRBJ2-5
V: TRBV29-1
DNA: TGCAGCGTTCACAGGGGGCCGGAGACCCAGTACTTC
CDR3: CSVHRGPETQYF

size: few
D: TRBD1
J: TRBJ1-5
V: TRBV4-3
DNA: TGCGCCAGCAGCCAAGATAGGACAGGGCTACAGCCCCAGCATTTT
CDR3: CASSQDRTGLQPQHF

size: few
D: .
J: TRBJ1-1
V: TRBV5-6
DNA: TGTGCCAGCAGTTCCGGACTGGCCAGGATGAACACTGAAGCTTTCTTT
CDR3: CASSSGLARMNTEAFF

size: few
D: TRBD1
J: TRBJ1-6
V: TRBV5-1
DNA: TGCGCCAGCAGCCCGTTGGGACAGGGCAATAATTCACCCCTCCACTTT
CDR3: CASSPLGQGNNSPLHF

size: few
D: .
J: TRBJ1-1
V: TRBV4-1
DNA: TGCGCCAGCAGCCAAGTACAGGTCACGAACACTGAAGCTTTCTTT
CDR3: CASSQVQVTNTEAFF

size: .
D: .
J: TRBJ1-1
V: TRBV4-3
DNA: TGCGCCAGCAGCCAAGTCATGGCCCTTGCTTCCGAAGCTTTCTTT
CDR3: CASSQVMALASEAFF

size: .
D: TRBD1
J: TRBJ1-4
V: TRBV10-1
DNA: TGCGCCAGCCGACGGTACAGGGGTGTAGAAGATGAAAAACTGTTTTTT
CDR3: CASRRYRGVEDEKLFF

size: .
D: .
J: TRBJ1-4
V: TRBV29-1
DNA: TGCAGTGGGGGGGGTACTAATGAAAAACTGTTTTTT
CDR3: CSGGGTNEKLFF

size: few
D: .
J: TRBJ1-1
V: TRBV29-1
DNA: TGCAGCGTTGACCACCGGCGCTCGGAGACTGAAGCTTTCTTT
CDR3: CSVDHRRSETEAFF

size: .
D: TRBD2
J: TRBJ2-6
V: TRBV7-9
DNA: TGTGCCAGCAGCTCCAGTCCCGCGGGGGCTGGGGCCAACGTCCTGACTTTC
CDR3: CASSSSPAGAGANVLTF

size: many
D: .
J: TRBJ2-1
V: TRBV6-5
DNA: TGTGCCAGCAGTCCACTTAGGGACTTCCACAATGAGCAGTTCTTC
CDR3: CASSPLRDFHNEQFF

size: many
D: TRBD1
J: TRBJ1-2
V: TRBV7-3
DNA: TGTGCCAGCAGCCTCCTTGGGACCGGGACAGGGGATGGCTACACCTTC
CDR3: CASSLLGTGTGDGYTF

size: .
D: TRBD1
J: TRBJ1-1
V: TRBV18
DNA: TGTGCCAGCTCACTTAACAGGGGAAACACTGAAGCTTTCTTT
CDR3: CASSLNRGNTEAFF

size: .
D: TRBD1
J: TRBJ1-6
V: TRBV5-1
DNA: TGCGCCAGCAGCTTGGGTACTGCCGGGACAGCTTTTACATCACCCCTCCACTTT
CDR3: CASSLGTAGTAFTSPLHF

size: .
D: .
J: TRBJ1-4
V: TRBV21-1
DNA: TGTGCCAGCCCCCCTGACGGACAGGGTGGTTCCCCCGGGGGTGAAAAACTGTTTTTT
CDR3: CASPPDGQGGSPGGEKLFF